The T cell receptor beta chain described here comes from a study of blood T cells in healthy people across ages. Overall study results and limits: Greater diversity and more naive CD4+ cells were seen in long-lived donors than in aged donors.

Using a J-beta primer mix together with a sample-barcoded 5' primer, a second PCR was run for roughly 6 to 11 cycles. Each cDNA molecule carried a tag from a template-switch adaptor that contained 12 random nucleotides. TCRdb re-called the 5' RACE reads with MiXCR, one entry per CDR3 protein. This table holds about 1,500,000 distinct CDR3 sequences, roughly 30% found once. About 10 milliliters of peripheral blood were drawn from each donor. This clonotype has a handful of counts. The antigen remains unidentified. The sequenced sample was blood. This TCR was recovered from a woman in her twenties or thirties in good health.

The CDR3: CASSLMGAGYNEQFF. The DNA of the CDR3 is TGTGCCAGCAGTTTAATGGGAGCGGGCTACAATGAGCAGTTCTTC. This chain connects TRBV12-3 or TRBV12-4 to TRBJ2-1, with D tentatively TRBD2 (6 bases). V shed 2 bases and J shed 3 bases, with 11 bases lying between them. The CDR3 has 15 residues.